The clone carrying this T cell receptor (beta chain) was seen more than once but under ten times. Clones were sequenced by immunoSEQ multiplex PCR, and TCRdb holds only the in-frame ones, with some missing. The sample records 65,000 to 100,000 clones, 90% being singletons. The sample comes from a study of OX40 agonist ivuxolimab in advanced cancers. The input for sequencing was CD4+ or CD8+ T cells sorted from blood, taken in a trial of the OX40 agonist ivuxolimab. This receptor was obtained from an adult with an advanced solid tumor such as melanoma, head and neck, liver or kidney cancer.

As DNA, the CDR3 is TGCGCCAGCAGCCAAGAAGGTCCCCTAGATACGCAGTATTTT. This translates into CASSQEGPLDTQYF. The chain employs TRBV4-1 and TRBJ2-3; D call uncertain. V shed 0 bases and J shed 5 bases, with 9 bases lying between them. The germline CDR1 and CDR2 sequences are MGHRA and YSYEKL. The CDR3 loop spans 14 amino acids.